A single sample gave rise to the 11 T cell receptor beta chains below, sequenced in a study of T cell repertoires in cytomegalovirus infection. TCRdb recomputed calls from the reads with MiXCR, one row per CDR3 protein. The profile covers a few hundred thousand distinct CDR3 sequences, with about a sixth appearing a single time and more than 45% taken by the ten largest. The sequenced material came from CD8+ T cells from PBMCs. Source of these receptors: a human donor in good health (CMV status not recorded). Some clones in this sample may be carry-over from other donors' samples.

The chain combines TRBV7-9 with TRBJ2-5; TRBD2 matches 11 bases. Germline trimming cut 3 bases from V and 7 bases from J; bases unmatched to any gene: 7. The CDR3 has 15 residues. Germline assignment: CDR1 SEHNR and CDR2 FQNEAQ (reference sequence). DNA for the CDR3: TGTGCCAGCAGCTTTCCTAGCGGGGGGTTATGGACCCAGTACTTC. Translating gives CASSFPSGGLWTQYF.

This clonotype was observed many times. CDR3 sequence reads: CASSNRDNLSYEQYF. The CDR3 nucleotides are TGCGCCAGCAGCAACCGGGACAACCTCTCCTACGAGCAGTACTTC. The V and J genes are TRBV5-1 and TRBJ2-7; possibly TRBD1 for D (6 bases). The V and J ends lost 4 bases and 0 bases respectively, with 14 bases between them. The CDR3 loop spans 15 amino acids. Germline CDR1 reads SGHRS; CDR2 reads YFSETQ.

The chain uses TRBV20-1 and TRBJ1-5; D uncertain. The CDR3 extends over 15 amino acids. Germline assignment: CDR1 DFQATT and CDR2 SNEGSKA (reference sequence). The V end lost 0 bases, the J end lost 4 bases, and 13 bases lay between the germline ends. The DNA for the CDR3 is TGCAGTGCTAGAGATGTTTGGCAGGCGAATCAGCCCCAGCATTTT. Amino acid sequence: CSARDVWQANQPQHF.

This clonotype was recorded at least ten times. The chain is built from TRBV6-2 or TRBV6-3 and TRBJ1-5; D gene unclear. Trimming cost V 6 bases and J 3 bases, with 12 bases left between them. The CDR3 totals 14 residues. CDR1 is MNHEY, CDR2 SVGEGT, per germline. The CDR3 loop is CASSIFPLNQPQHF. The DNA of the CDR3 is TGTGCCAGCAGCATCTTCCCCCTCAATCAGCCCCAGCATTTT.

This clonotype was counted at least ten times. The chain links TRBV7-2 to TRBJ2-4; D gene ambiguous. Germline V gives CDR1 SGHTA, CDR2 FQGNSA. The CDR3 spans 17 residues. Trimming stripped 3 bases from V and 0 bases from J, with 15 bases between. CDR3 protein: CASSLGRQDLAKNIQYF. In DNA, the CDR3 is TGTGCCAGCAGCTTGGGCCGGCAGGACCTAGCCAAAAACATTCAGTACTTC.

This clonotype has just a few counts. The chain carries TRBV4-1 and TRBJ2-1, with TRBD1 identical over 7 bases. The CDR3 extends over 15 amino acids. Germline-derived CDR1 and CDR2 are MGHRA and YSYEKL. Germline trimming cut 1 base from V and 4 bases from J; bases unmatched to any gene: 4. The CDR3 reads CASSQVGTAYNEQFF. The DNA of the CDR3 is TGCGCCAGCAGCCAAGTCGGGACAGCGTACAATGAGCAGTTCTTC.

On this clonotype: Germline and junction disagree at one end, which may indicate a read error. The rearrangement links TRBV5-5 to TRBJ2-4; possible D gene TRBD1, 5 bases. Germline-derived CDR1 and CDR2 are SGHKS and YYEKEE (reference sequence). This CDR3 contains 12 residues. In nucleotides, the CDR3 is TGTGCCAGCAGCCATGACAGAGTTGGTGCGAACTTC. Amino acid sequence: CASSHDRVGANF.

The V and J genes are TRBV20-1 and TRBJ2-5, with TRBD2 identical over 8 bases. The CDR3 totals 16 residues. Germline lookup yields CDR1 DFQATT and CDR2 SNEGSKA (reference sequence). The V segment lost 5 bases and the J segment 4 bases; nucleotides outside the gene matches: 15. CDR3 in DNA: TGCAGTGCTCCGGGTCGTCCTGCGGGGGGTGGAGAGACCCAGTACTTC. This codes for CSAPGRPAGGGETQYF.

Concerning this clonotype: The junction shows a germline mismatch at one end, possibly a read error. CDR3 sequence: CGSSYSGTALTGELFF. In DNA form, the CDR3 reads TGTGGCAGCAGTTACTCAGGCACGGCTCTCACCGGGGAGCTGTTTTTT. The genes are TRBV6-6 and TRBJ2-2; D ambiguous. CDR1 is MNHNY, CDR2 SVGAGI, per germline (reference sequence). The CDR3 sequence is 16 residues long.

This clonotype has just a few counts. The CDR3 DNA reads TGTGCCAGTCAACTCAATCACATTAGCGGGGGCCGTTACAATGAGCAGTTCTTC. This encodes CASQLNHISGGRYNEQFF. The rearrangement joins TRBV28 to TRBJ2-1; 9 positions agree with TRBD2. The V gene's germline CDR1 is MDHEN and CDR2 SYDVKM. CDR3 length equals 18 residues. After removal of 9 bases from V and 4 bases from J, the junction contained 19 bases not matched to a gene.

This clonotype was counted between two and nine times. The gene calls are TRBV20-1 and TRBJ1-5; TRBD1 might be the D (5 bases). Germline loops: CDR1 DFQATT, CDR2 SNEGSKA (reference sequence). Trimming shortened V by 0 bases and J by 0 bases, and 27 bases separated the two germline ends. The length of the CDR3 is 21 residues. The CDR3 reads CSARDLGNPGAAFVSNQPQHF. CDR3 in DNA: TGCAGTGCTAGAGATTTGGGGAATCCTGGGGCGGCATTTGTTAGCAATCAGCCCCAGCATTTT.